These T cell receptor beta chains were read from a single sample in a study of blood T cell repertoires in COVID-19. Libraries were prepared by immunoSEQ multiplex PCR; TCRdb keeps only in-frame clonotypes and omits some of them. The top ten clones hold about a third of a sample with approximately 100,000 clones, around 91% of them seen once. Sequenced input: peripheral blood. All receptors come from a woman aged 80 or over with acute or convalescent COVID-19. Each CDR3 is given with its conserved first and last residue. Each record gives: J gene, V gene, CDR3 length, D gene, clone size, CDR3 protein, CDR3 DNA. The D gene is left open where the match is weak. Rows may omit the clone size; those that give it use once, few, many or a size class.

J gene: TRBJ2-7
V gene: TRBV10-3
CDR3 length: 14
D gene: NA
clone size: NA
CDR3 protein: CAISQGLDSYEQYF
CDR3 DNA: TGTGCCATCAGCCAGGGACTCGATAGCTACGAGCAGTACTTC

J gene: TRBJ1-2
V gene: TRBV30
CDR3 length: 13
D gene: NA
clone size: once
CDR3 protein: CAWSVSVDYGYTF
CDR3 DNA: TGTGCCTGGAGTGTTTCGGTCGACTATGGCTACACCTTC

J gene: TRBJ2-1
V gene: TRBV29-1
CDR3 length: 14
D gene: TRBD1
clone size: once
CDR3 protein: CSVEGGTGENEQFF
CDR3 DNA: TGCAGCGTTGAAGGGGGGACAGGAGAGAATGAGCAGTTCTTC

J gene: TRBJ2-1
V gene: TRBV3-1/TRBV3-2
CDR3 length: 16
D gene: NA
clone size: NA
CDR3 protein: CASSQGSRGNYNEQFF
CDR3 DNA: TGTGCCAGCAGCCAAGGAAGTCGGGGGAACTACAATGAGCAGTTCTTC

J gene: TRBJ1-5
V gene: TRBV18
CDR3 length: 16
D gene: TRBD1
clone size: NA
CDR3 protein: CASSASGTGSNQPQHF
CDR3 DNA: TGTGCCAGCTCAGCATCCGGGACAGGGAGCAATCAGCCCCAGCATTTT

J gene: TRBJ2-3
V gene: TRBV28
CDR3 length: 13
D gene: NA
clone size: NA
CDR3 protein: CASSPPVRDTQYF
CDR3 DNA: TGTGCCAGCAGTCCCCCGGTGAGAGATACGCAGTATTTT

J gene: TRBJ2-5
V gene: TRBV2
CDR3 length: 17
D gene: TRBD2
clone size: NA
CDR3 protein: CASSEAGTSGGGETQYF
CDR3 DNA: TGTGCCAGCAGTGAAGCAGGGACTAGCGGGGGGGGAGAGACCCAGTACTTC

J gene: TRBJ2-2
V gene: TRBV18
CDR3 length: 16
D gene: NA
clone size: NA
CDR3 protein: CASSPSQGTITGELFF
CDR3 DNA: TGTGCCAGCTCACCAAGTCAGGGGACGATCACCGGGGAGCTGTTTTTT

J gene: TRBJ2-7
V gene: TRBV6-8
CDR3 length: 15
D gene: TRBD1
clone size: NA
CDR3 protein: CASSTPDREGHEQYF
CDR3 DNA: TGTGCCAGCAGCACCCCAGACAGGGAAGGCCACGAGCAGTACTTC

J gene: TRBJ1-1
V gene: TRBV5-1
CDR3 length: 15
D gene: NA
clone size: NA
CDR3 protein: CASSLSGAQNTEAFF
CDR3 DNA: TGCGCCAGCAGCTTGAGCGGGGCCCAGAACACTGAAGCTTTCTTT

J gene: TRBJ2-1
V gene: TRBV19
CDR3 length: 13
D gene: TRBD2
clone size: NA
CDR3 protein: CASSTRSGAEQFF
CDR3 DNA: TGTGCCAGTAGTACCCGTAGCGGGGCTGAGCAGTTCTTC

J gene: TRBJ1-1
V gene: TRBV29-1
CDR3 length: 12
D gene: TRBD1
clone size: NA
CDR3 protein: CSAPRQGTEAFF
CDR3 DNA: TGCAGCGCCCCGAGACAGGGGACTGAAGCTTTCTTT

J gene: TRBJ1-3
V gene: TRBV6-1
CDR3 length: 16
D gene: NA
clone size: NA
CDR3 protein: CASSARLGGSGNTIYF
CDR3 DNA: TGTGCCAGCAGTGCCAGACTGGGGGGCTCTGGAAACACCATATATTTT

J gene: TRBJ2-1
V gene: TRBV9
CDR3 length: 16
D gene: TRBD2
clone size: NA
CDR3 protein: CASSVGVAGSADEQFF
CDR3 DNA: TGTGCCAGCAGCGTAGGTGTAGCGGGGTCAGCCGATGAGCAGTTCTTC

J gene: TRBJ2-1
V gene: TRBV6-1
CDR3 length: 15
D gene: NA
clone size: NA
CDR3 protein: CASTRGMSSYNEQFF
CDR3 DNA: TGTGCCAGCACGCGAGGCATGAGCTCCTACAATGAGCAGTTCTTC

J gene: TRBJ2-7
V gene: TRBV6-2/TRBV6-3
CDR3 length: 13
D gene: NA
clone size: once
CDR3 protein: CASSPPPPREQYF
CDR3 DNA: TGTGCCAGCAGCCCCCCGCCCCCCCGGGAGCAGTACTTC

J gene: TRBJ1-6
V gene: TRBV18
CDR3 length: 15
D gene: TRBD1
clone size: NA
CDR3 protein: CASSASGQGRSPLHF
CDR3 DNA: TGTGCCAGCTCAGCTTCGGGACAGGGGCGTTCACCCCTCCACTTT

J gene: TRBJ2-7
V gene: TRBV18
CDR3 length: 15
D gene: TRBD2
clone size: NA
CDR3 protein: CASSPTGPREGEQYF
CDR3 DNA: TGTGCCAGCTCACCAACCGGTCCCAGGGAGGGAGAGCAGTACTTC

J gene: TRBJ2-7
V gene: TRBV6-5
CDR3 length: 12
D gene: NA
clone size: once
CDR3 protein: CAIPGTPNEQYF
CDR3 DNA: TGTGCCATCCCCGGGACACCCAACGAGCAGTACTTC

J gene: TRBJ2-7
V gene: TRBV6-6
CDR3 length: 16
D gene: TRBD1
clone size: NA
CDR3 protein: CASRTLSGTGGWVQYF
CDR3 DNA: TGTGCCAGCAGGACACTATCCGGGACAGGAGGTTGGGTGCAGTACTTC

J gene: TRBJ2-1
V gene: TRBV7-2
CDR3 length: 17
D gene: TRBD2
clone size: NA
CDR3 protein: CASSARRLAGADNEQFF
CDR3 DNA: TGTGCCAGCAGCGCACGTAGACTAGCGGGGGCTGACAATGAGCAGTTCTTC

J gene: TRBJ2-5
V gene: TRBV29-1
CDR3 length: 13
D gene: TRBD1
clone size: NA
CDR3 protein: CSVEGQGGETQYF
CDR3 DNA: TGCAGCGTTGAAGGACAGGGGGGAGAGACCCAGTACTTC

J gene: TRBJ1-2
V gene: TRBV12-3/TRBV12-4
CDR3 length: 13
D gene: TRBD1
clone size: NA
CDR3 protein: CASSFLGQGGYTF
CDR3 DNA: TGTGCCAGCAGTTTCCTTGGACAGGGTGGCTACACCTTC

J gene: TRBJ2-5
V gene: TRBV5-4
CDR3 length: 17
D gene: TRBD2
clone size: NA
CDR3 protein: CASSTGTSGVPQETQYF
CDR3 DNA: TGTGCCAGCAGCACGGGGACTAGCGGGGTCCCCCAAGAGACCCAGTACTTC

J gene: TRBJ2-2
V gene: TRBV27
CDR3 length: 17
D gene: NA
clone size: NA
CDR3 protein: CASSSPKFSRDTGELFF
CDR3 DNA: TGTGCCAGCAGTTCGCCAAAGTTCTCCCGGGACACCGGGGAGCTGTTTTTT

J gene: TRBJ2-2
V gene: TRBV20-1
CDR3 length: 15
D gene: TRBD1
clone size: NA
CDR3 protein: CSASTGVTNTGELFF
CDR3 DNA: TGCAGTGCTAGTACAGGGGTCACGAACACCGGGGAGCTGTTTTTT

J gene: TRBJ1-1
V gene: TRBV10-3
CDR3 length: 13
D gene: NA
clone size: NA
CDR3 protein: CAISPGHPGGAFF
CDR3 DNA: TGTGCCATCAGCCCCGGACACCCGGGCGGAGCTTTCTTT

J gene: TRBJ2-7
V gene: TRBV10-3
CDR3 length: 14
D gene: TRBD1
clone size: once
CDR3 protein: CAIKDRGRDHEQYF
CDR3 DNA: TGTGCCATCAAGGACAGGGGGCGCGATCACGAGCAGTACTTC